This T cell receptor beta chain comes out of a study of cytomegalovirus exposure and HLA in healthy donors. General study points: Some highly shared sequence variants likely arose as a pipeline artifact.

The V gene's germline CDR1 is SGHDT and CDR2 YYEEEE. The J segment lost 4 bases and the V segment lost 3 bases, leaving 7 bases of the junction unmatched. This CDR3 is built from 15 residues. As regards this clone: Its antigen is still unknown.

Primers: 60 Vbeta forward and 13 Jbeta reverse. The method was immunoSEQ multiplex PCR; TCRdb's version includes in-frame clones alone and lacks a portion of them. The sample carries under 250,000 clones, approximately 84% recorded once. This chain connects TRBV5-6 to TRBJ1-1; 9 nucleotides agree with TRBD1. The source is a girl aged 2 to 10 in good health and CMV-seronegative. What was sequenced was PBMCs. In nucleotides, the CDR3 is TGTGCCAGCAGCTCAGGGACAGGGCTTTTCACTGAAGCTTTCTTT. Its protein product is CASSSGTGLFTEAFF.